This T cell receptor beta chain is from a study of prognosis after radiotherapy for stage I lung cancer. Study as a whole: In the span from early 2018 to early 2019, stage I non-small cell lung cancer patients were enrolled. After radiotherapy, some 16 showed no significant progression while a few developed distant metastases (median roughly seven months). No patient had concurrent therapy with stereotactic body radiotherapy.

Two rounds of multiplex PCR amplified TCR beta CDR3 from genomic DNA. Gene-specific TRBV and TRBJ primers were used in PCR round one. TCRdb processed the multiplex PCR reads anew with MiXCR; each CDR3 protein has one entry. In the table there are under 55,000 distinct CDR3 sequences, about 32% of which are singletons. Trimming took off 8 bases at V and 0 bases at J, with 5 bases between the two ends. Per the germline V gene, CDR1 is LNHDA and CDR2 is SQIVND (reference sequence). CDR3 length: 13 residues. Study-level points and caveats: Post-therapy Shannon entropy was lower in patients developing distant metastases following stereotactic body radiation therapy.

At least ten counts were recorded for this clonotype. Its antigen is currently unknown. This TCR came from a donor aged 50 or older with non-small cell lung cancer. The chain joins TRBV19 to TRBJ1-6; D call uncertain. The source material was PBMCs, sampled before or after stereotactic body radiation therapy (not recorded which). CDR3 protein: CASGSSYNSPLHF. The CDR3 coding sequence is TGTGCCAGTGGGAGCTCCTATAATTCACCCCTCCACTTT.